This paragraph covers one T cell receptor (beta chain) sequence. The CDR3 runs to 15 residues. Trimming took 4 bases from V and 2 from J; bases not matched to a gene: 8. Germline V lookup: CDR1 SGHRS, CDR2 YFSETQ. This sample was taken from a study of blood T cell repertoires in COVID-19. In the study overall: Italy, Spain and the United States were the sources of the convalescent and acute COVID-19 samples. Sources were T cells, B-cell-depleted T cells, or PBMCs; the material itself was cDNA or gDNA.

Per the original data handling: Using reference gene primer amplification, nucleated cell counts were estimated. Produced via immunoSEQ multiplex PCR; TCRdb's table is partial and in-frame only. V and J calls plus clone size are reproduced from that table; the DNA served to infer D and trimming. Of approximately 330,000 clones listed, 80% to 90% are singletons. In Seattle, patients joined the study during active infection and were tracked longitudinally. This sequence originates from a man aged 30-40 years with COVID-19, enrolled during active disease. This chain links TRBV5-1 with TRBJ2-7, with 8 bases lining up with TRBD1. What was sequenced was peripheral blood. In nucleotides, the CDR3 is TGCGCCAGCAGCCCGTGGACAGGGCCAACCTACGAGCAGTACTTC. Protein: CASSPWTGPTYEQYF.